These 10 T cell receptor beta chains were sequenced from one sample in a study of T cell responses to AZD1222 COVID-19 vaccine. Sequencing was performed with immunoSEQ multiplex PCR; in TCRdb, only in-frame clones are kept and a portion is missing. The sample lists roughly 150,000 clones; more than 85% were seen once. The sample in question was peripheral blood, obtained after recovery from COVID-19. All receptors derive from an adult who had recovered from COVID-19.

The rearrangement joins TRBV10-3 to TRBJ1-1; 10 bases map to TRBD1. The CDR3 length is 15 residues. In germline, CDR1 is ENHRY, CDR2 SYGVKD. With V trimmed by 2 bases and J by 3 bases, 3 bases remained unmatched. Written as DNA, the CDR3 is TGTGCCATCAGTGAGCAGACAGGGGGCGACACTGAAGCTTTCTTT. Translation gives CAISEQTGGDTEAFF.

The chain combines TRBV28 with TRBJ1-4, with TRBD1 identical over 7 bases. The ends lost 2 bases at V and 7 bases at J; junction bases unmatched: 10. CDR3 length: 16 residues. From germline, CDR1 is MDHEN and CDR2 SYDVKM. CDR3 DNA: TGTGCCAGCAGTTTACGACAGAGGGGGCGGACTGAAAAACTGTTTTTT. Amino acids: CASSLRQRGRTEKLFF.

The chain links TRBV6-1 to TRBJ2-7; D perhaps matches TRBD2 (5 bases). In germline, CDR1 is MNHNS, CDR2 SASEGT. This CDR3 comprises 12 residues. Trimming took 4 bases from V and 5 from J, leaving 9 bases between them. The CDR3 loop is CASSAPRDEQYF. In DNA form, the CDR3 reads TGTGCCAGCAGTGCGCCGAGGGACGAGCAGTACTTC.

The chain carries TRBV27 and TRBJ2-7; 7 positions agree with TRBD2. This CDR3 has 13 amino acids. From germline, CDR1 is MNHEY and CDR2 SMNVEV (reference sequence). J was trimmed by 1 base and V by 4 bases; bases with no gene match: 1. The CDR3 spells CASSWGGSYEQYF. CDR3 DNA sequence: TGTGCCAGCAGTTGGGGGGGGTCCTACGAGCAGTACTTC.

The chain uses TRBV20-1 and TRBJ2-7, with 7 bases matching TRBD1. The germline V gene encodes CDR1 DFQATT and CDR2 SNEGSKA (reference sequence). The J segment lost 4 bases and the V segment lost 3 bases, leaving 18 bases of the junction unmatched. The CDR3 extends over 17 amino acids. CDR3: CSASVQIRGKGAYEQYF. The CDR3 DNA reads as TGCAGTGCTAGTGTTCAAATACGGGGCAAGGGGGCATACGAGCAGTACTTC.

This chain connects TRBV19 to TRBJ2-7, with D possibly being TRBD1 or TRBD2 (7 bases each). Germline assignment: CDR1 LNHDA and CDR2 SQIVND (reference sequence). V was trimmed by 6 bases and J by 3 bases, leaving 15 bases between them. CDR3 length equals 14 residues. The CDR3 DNA reads as TGTGCCAGTAGAAGTCAGGGGGAGGGCTACGAGCAGTACTTC. It specifies CASRSQGEGYEQYF.

The chain recombines TRBV3-1 (or the pseudogene TRBV3-2) with TRBJ2-5; D is ambiguous. Trimming removed 0 bases from V and 2 bases from J, with 7 bases in between. The germline V gene has CDR1 LGHDT and CDR2 YNNKEL (reference sequence). This CDR3 comprises 14 residues. The CDR3 sequence: CASSQEGRQETQYF. The CDR3 DNA reads TGTGCCAGCAGCCAAGAGGGTAGGCAAGAGACCCAGTACTTC.

The V call is TRBV7-2, the J call TRBJ1-5; D is perhaps TRBD1 (5 bases). The germline gives CDR1 SGHTA, CDR2 FQGNSA. V was cut by 2 bases and J by 16 bases, with 15 bases left in between. The CDR3 contains 12 residues. The CDR3: CASSLPKGLRHF. CDR3 DNA: TGTGCCAGCAGCTTACCGAAGGGACTCCGACATTTT.

The genes are TRBV7-9 and TRBJ1-5; D not resolved. Trimming took 4 bases from V and 5 from J, leaving 6 bases between them. Germline V lookup: CDR1 SEHNR, CDR2 FQNEAQ (reference sequence). The CDR3 runs 12 residues. Written as DNA, the CDR3 is TGTGCCAGCAGCTCCCAAGATCAGCCCCAGCATTTT. It specifies CASSSQDQPQHF.

The chain recombines TRBV19 with TRBJ1-1; 9 bases agree with TRBD1. In germline, CDR1 is LNHDA, CDR2 SQIVND (reference sequence). The CDR3 spans 16 residues. V was pared by 4 bases and J by 4 bases, with 10 bases of the junction left unmatched. CDR3 sequence reads: CASSTYNRGPGTEAFF. The DNA for the CDR3 is TGTGCCAGTAGTACCTATAACAGGGGGCCAGGCACTGAAGCTTTCTTT.